Listed below are T cell receptor beta chains from one sample, sequenced in a study of control samples from healthy donors and cancer patients. The repertoire was sequenced with immunoSEQ multiplex PCR; TCRdb's copy has only in-frame clones and lacks some. The sample holds around 90,000 clones, around 81% seen once. Material for sequencing was blood. The source is a young man in good health. Each CDR3 is given with its conserved first and last residue. A D gene is named only where the DNA matches it firmly. Size tells how often a clone was seen (once, few, many) or the class of an expanded clone, and some rows leave it out.

CDR3aa: CASKPKGGGGLNQPQHF
CDR3nt: TGTGCCAGCAAACCCAAAGGGGGTGGGGGGCTTAATCAGCCCCAGCATTTT
j_gene: TRBJ1-5
abundance: -
d_gene: -
v_gene: TRBV2

CDR3aa: CASNRVAGELFF
CDR3nt: TGTGCCAGTAACAGGGTAGCCGGGGAGCTGTTTTTT
j_gene: TRBJ2-2
abundance: -
d_gene: -
v_gene: TRBV9

CDR3aa: CASSTTRFEQFF
CDR3nt: TGTGCCAGTAGTACCACCAGGTTTGAGCAGTTCTTC
j_gene: TRBJ2-1
abundance: -
d_gene: -
v_gene: TRBV19

CDR3aa: CASSQTSGVRNEQFF
CDR3nt: TGTGCCAGCAGTCAGACTAGCGGGGTTCGCAATGAGCAGTTCTTC
j_gene: TRBJ2-1
abundance: -
d_gene: TRBD2
v_gene: TRBV7-3

CDR3aa: CASSQGPGGNQPQHF
CDR3nt: TGTGCCAGCAGCCAAGGGCCAGGGGGCAATCAGCCCCAGCATTTT
j_gene: TRBJ1-5
abundance: -
d_gene: -
v_gene: TRBV3-1/TRBV3-2

CDR3aa: CASKVAGTSGETQYF
CDR3nt: TGTGCCAGCAAGGTGGCCGGGACTAGCGGGGAGACCCAGTACTTC
j_gene: TRBJ2-5
abundance: -
d_gene: TRBD2
v_gene: TRBV6-6

CDR3aa: CASSAWTGGKQETQYF
CDR3nt: TGTGCCAGCAGTGCCTGGACAGGGGGCAAACAAGAGACCCAGTACTTC
j_gene: TRBJ2-5
abundance: -
d_gene: TRBD1
v_gene: TRBV6-1

CDR3aa: CASSFNLVTPLHF
CDR3nt: TGTGCCAGCAGTTTTAATCTTGTGACACCCCTCCACTTT
j_gene: TRBJ1-6
abundance: -
d_gene: -
v_gene: TRBV6-5

CDR3aa: CASSFSGSTDTQYF
CDR3nt: TGCGCCAGCAGCTTTTCAGGGAGCACAGATACGCAGTATTTT
j_gene: TRBJ2-3
abundance: once
d_gene: -
v_gene: TRBV5-1

CDR3aa: CASSVTNEQFF
CDR3nt: TGTGCCAGCAGTGTGACTAATGAGCAGTTCTTC
j_gene: TRBJ2-1
abundance: -
d_gene: -
v_gene: TRBV2

CDR3aa: CASRPGGNTGELFF
CDR3nt: TGTGCCAGTCGCCCGGGGGGGAACACCGGGGAGCTGTTTTTT
j_gene: TRBJ2-2
abundance: -
d_gene: TRBD2
v_gene: TRBV6-5

CDR3aa: CASRTLAGGTYNEQFF
CDR3nt: TGTGCCAGCAGGACACTAGCGGGGGGAACCTACAATGAGCAGTTCTTC
j_gene: TRBJ2-1
abundance: -
d_gene: TRBD2
v_gene: TRBV2

CDR3aa: CASTAGAGGDEQYF
CDR3nt: TGTGCCAGCACCGCAGGGGCAGGGGGCGACGAGCAGTACTTC
j_gene: TRBJ2-7
abundance: -
d_gene: TRBD1
v_gene: TRBV6-5

CDR3aa: CASSLGQTYEQYF
CDR3nt: TGTGCCAGCAGTCTGGGACAGACCTACGAGCAGTACTTC
j_gene: TRBJ2-7
abundance: -
d_gene: TRBD1
v_gene: TRBV27

CDR3aa: CASSLGETASPLHF
CDR3nt: TGTGCCAGCAGCTTAGGAGAGACTGCGTCACCCCTCCACTTT
j_gene: TRBJ1-6
abundance: -
d_gene: -
v_gene: TRBV7-3

CDR3aa: CASSFEFGGAAYEQYF
CDR3nt: TGTGCCAGCAGTTTTGAGTTCGGGGGCGCCGCCTACGAGCAGTACTTC
j_gene: TRBJ2-7
abundance: -
d_gene: -
v_gene: TRBV27

CDR3aa: CATSGGPGGYTF
CDR3nt: TGTGCCACCAGTGGCGGACCAGGGGGCTACACCTTC
j_gene: TRBJ1-2
abundance: -
d_gene: -
v_gene: TRBV24-1

CDR3aa: CASSLFSGGPNTGELFF
CDR3nt: TGCGCCAGCAGCTTGTTTTCAGGGGGACCTAACACCGGGGAGCTGTTTTTT
j_gene: TRBJ2-2
abundance: -
d_gene: TRBD1
v_gene: TRBV5-1

CDR3aa: CASSLRGTGPGEQYF
CDR3nt: TGTGCCAGCAGCTTAAGAGGGACGGGGCCAGGCGAGCAGTACTTC
j_gene: TRBJ2-7
abundance: -
d_gene: -
v_gene: TRBV7-9

CDR3aa: CASSLESTIRRNYGYTF
CDR3nt: TGTGCCAGCAGCTTAGAGAGCACGATTAGGAGGAACTATGGCTACACCTTC
j_gene: TRBJ1-2
abundance: -
d_gene: -
v_gene: TRBV5-5

CDR3aa: CASSETGVRNSPLHF
CDR3nt: TGTGCCAGCAGTGAGACAGGGGTTAGAAATTCACCCCTCCACTTT
j_gene: TRBJ1-6
abundance: -
d_gene: TRBD1
v_gene: TRBV25-1

CDR3aa: CATSDGTVYGYTF
CDR3nt: TGTGCCACCAGTGATGGCACAGTCTATGGCTACACCTTC
j_gene: TRBJ1-2
abundance: -
d_gene: -
v_gene: TRBV24-1

CDR3aa: CASSPRTAKYEAFF
CDR3nt: TGTGCCAGCAGTCCTCGGACAGCCAAATATGAAGCTTTCTTT
j_gene: TRBJ1-1
abundance: -
d_gene: -
v_gene: TRBV27

CDR3aa: CASSYRGSLNNEQFF
CDR3nt: TGTGCCAGCAGTTACCGGGGGTCTCTCAACAATGAGCAGTTCTTC
j_gene: TRBJ2-1
abundance: -
d_gene: -
v_gene: TRBV6-5

CDR3aa: CASGLEVGYTF
CDR3nt: TGTGCTAGTGGTTTGGAAGTTGGCTACACCTTC
j_gene: TRBJ1-2
abundance: -
d_gene: -
v_gene: TRBV12-5

CDR3aa: CASSLGPYNSPLHF
CDR3nt: TGTGCCAGCAGCCTAGGGCCCTATAATTCACCCCTCCACTTT
j_gene: TRBJ1-6
abundance: -
d_gene: -
v_gene: TRBV6-5

CDR3aa: CASSLADPRYEQYF
CDR3nt: TGCGCCAGCAGCTTGGCTGACCCCAGATACGAGCAGTACTTC
j_gene: TRBJ2-7
abundance: -
d_gene: -
v_gene: TRBV5-1

CDR3aa: CASSRGDTRLSGNTIYF
CDR3nt: TGTGCCAGTAGTAGGGGAGACACAAGGCTATCTGGAAACACCATATATTTT
j_gene: TRBJ1-3
abundance: -
d_gene: -
v_gene: TRBV19

CDR3aa: CASSQEGFNTGELFF
CDR3nt: TGTGCCAGCAGCCAAGAAGGCTTCAACACCGGGGAGCTGTTTTTT
j_gene: TRBJ2-2
abundance: few
d_gene: -
v_gene: TRBV3-1/TRBV3-2

CDR3aa: CASSRGENTEAFF
CDR3nt: TGTGCCAGCTCTCGGGGAGAGAACACTGAAGCTTTCTTT
j_gene: TRBJ1-1
abundance: -
d_gene: -
v_gene: TRBV18

CDR3aa: CATSRVGGNYGYTF
CDR3nt: TGTGCCACCAGCAGAGTGGGGGGAAACTATGGCTACACCTTC
j_gene: TRBJ1-2
abundance: -
d_gene: -
v_gene: TRBV15

CDR3aa: CASSHSGQGTHEQYF
CDR3nt: TGTGCCAGCAGCCACTCGGGACAGGGGACGCACGAGCAGTACTTC
j_gene: TRBJ2-7
abundance: -
d_gene: TRBD1
v_gene: TRBV7-8

CDR3aa: CASSYALAGVRNEQFF
CDR3nt: TGTGCCAGCAGTTATGCCCTAGCGGGGGTACGGAATGAGCAGTTCTTC
j_gene: TRBJ2-1
abundance: -
d_gene: TRBD2
v_gene: TRBV3-1/TRBV3-2

CDR3aa: CASSTQDREFHF
CDR3nt: TGTGCCAGCAGCACCCAGGACAGGGAATTTCACTTC
j_gene: TRBJ2-7
abundance: -
d_gene: TRBD1
v_gene: TRBV7-8

CDR3aa: CASSFRGPGNEQFF
CDR3nt: TGTGCCAGCAGTTTCAGGGGGCCGGGAAATGAGCAGTTCTTC
j_gene: TRBJ2-1
abundance: -
d_gene: TRBD1
v_gene: TRBV27

CDR3aa: CASSVGGLRSYNEQFF
CDR3nt: TGTGCCAGCAGCGTAGGGGGTCTCCGCTCCTACAATGAGCAGTTCTTC
j_gene: TRBJ2-1
abundance: -
d_gene: -
v_gene: TRBV9

CDR3aa: CAWRDRDSPLHF
CDR3nt: TGTGCCTGGAGGGACAGGGATTCACCCCTCCACTTT
j_gene: TRBJ1-6
abundance: -
d_gene: TRBD1
v_gene: TRBV30

CDR3aa: CASSLPPGQGGTGELFF
CDR3nt: TGCGCCAGCAGCCTCCCCCCCGGACAGGGGGGGACCGGGGAGCTGTTTTTT
j_gene: TRBJ2-2
abundance: -
d_gene: TRBD1
v_gene: TRBV4-1

CDR3aa: CASSQGDHRSDTQYF
CDR3nt: TGTGCCAGCAGCCAGGGGGACCACAGGTCAGATACGCAGTATTTT
j_gene: TRBJ2-3
abundance: once
d_gene: -
v_gene: TRBV3-1/TRBV3-2

CDR3aa: CASSVGPNGEDTQYF
CDR3nt: TGTGCCAGCAGCGTCGGACCGAACGGGGAAGATACGCAGTATTTT
j_gene: TRBJ2-3
abundance: -
d_gene: -
v_gene: TRBV9

CDR3aa: CASSPPWGYNEQFF
CDR3nt: TGTGCCAGCAGTCCTCCTTGGGGGTACAATGAGCAGTTCTTC
j_gene: TRBJ2-1
abundance: -
d_gene: -
v_gene: TRBV11-2

CDR3aa: CASSEGFQPQHF
CDR3nt: TGTGCCAGCAGTGAAGGGTTTCAGCCCCAGCATTTT
j_gene: TRBJ1-5
abundance: -
d_gene: -
v_gene: TRBV2

CDR3aa: CASMNSYEQYF
CDR3nt: TGTGCCAGCATGAATTCCTACGAGCAGTACTTC
j_gene: TRBJ2-7
abundance: -
d_gene: -
v_gene: TRBV6-5

CDR3aa: CAWSVGGGSTEAFF
CDR3nt: TGTGCCTGGAGTGTCGGGGGTGGTTCAACTGAAGCTTTCTTT
j_gene: TRBJ1-1
abundance: -
d_gene: -
v_gene: TRBV30

CDR3aa: CASSPGQGVEKLFF
CDR3nt: TGTGCCAGCAGCCCGGGACAGGGAGTAGAAAAACTGTTTTTT
j_gene: TRBJ1-4
abundance: -
d_gene: TRBD1
v_gene: TRBV11-2

CDR3aa: CASSRGQGAVREQYF
CDR3nt: TGTGCCAGCAGCCGGGGACAGGGGGCCGTACGCGAGCAGTACTTC
j_gene: TRBJ2-7
abundance: -
d_gene: TRBD1
v_gene: TRBV5-5

CDR3aa: CSVALGQGSYEQYF
CDR3nt: TGCAGCGTTGCCTTGGGACAGGGTTCCTACGAGCAGTACTTC
j_gene: TRBJ2-7
abundance: few
d_gene: TRBD1
v_gene: TRBV29-1

CDR3aa: CASSQDVRRSWGYTF
CDR3nt: TGTGCCAGCAGCCAAGATGTGCGCAGATCATGGGGCTACACCTTC
j_gene: TRBJ1-2
abundance: -
d_gene: -
v_gene: TRBV4-2

CDR3aa: CASSLGPESFAYGYTF
CDR3nt: TGTGCCAGCAGCTTAGGCCCGGAAAGCTTCGCGTATGGCTACACCTTC
j_gene: TRBJ1-2
abundance: few
d_gene: -
v_gene: TRBV7-8